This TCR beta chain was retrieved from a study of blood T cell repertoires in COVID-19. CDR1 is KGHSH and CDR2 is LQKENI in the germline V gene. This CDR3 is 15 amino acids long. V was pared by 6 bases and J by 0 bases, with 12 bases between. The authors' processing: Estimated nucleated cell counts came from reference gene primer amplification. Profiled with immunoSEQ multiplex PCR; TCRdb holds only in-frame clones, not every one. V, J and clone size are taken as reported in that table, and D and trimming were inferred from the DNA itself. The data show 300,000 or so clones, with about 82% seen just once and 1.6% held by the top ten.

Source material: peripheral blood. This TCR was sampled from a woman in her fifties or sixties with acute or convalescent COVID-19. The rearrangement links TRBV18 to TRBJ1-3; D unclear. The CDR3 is CASSPTGFSGNTIYF. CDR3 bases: TGTGCCAGCTCTCCCACGGGTTTCTCTGGAAACACCATATATTTT.